This TCR beta chain was recorded in a study of blood T cell repertoires in COVID-19. Study as a whole: Sample material is recorded as cDNA or gDNA derived from T cells, B-cell-depleted T cells, or PBMCs.

Original processing methods: Reference gene primer amplification in the assay estimated nucleated cell counts. This table comes from immunoSEQ multiplex PCR, and its TCRdb copy is limited to in-frame clones, with some not included. D and trimming were read from the DNA, whereas the V and J calls and clone size are those reported in that table. The sample lists approximately 340,000 clones; about nine tenths were seen once. Seattle patients were enrolled during active infection and followed longitudinally. The CDR3 spans 15 residues. Trimming shortened V by 2 bases and J by 2 bases, and 13 bases separated the two germline ends. CDR1 is SGHAT and CDR2 is FQDESV in the germline V gene (reference sequence). This clone was seen a single time.

This sequence joins TRBV11-1 and TRBJ2-7; weak D call: TRBD1 (7 bases). This clonotype was sampled from a man between 25 and 39 years old with COVID-19, enrolled during active disease. Sequencing was done on a sample of peripheral blood. CDR3 region: CASSLMPGGTYEQYF. The CDR3 nucleotides read TGTGCCAGCAGCTTAATGCCAGGGGGGACCTACGAGCAGTACTTC.